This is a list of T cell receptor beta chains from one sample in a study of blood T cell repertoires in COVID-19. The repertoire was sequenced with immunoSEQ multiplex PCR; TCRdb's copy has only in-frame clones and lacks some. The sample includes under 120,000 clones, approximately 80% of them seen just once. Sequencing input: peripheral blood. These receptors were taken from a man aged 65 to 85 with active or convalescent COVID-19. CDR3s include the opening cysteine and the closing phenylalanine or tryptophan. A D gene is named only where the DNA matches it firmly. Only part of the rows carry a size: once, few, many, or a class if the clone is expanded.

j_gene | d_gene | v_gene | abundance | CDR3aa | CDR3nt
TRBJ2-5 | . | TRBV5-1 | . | CASSLVGEETQYF | TGCGCCAGCAGCTTGGTGGGCGAAGAGACCCAGTACTTC
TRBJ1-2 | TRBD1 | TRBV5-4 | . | CASTDRLTNYGYTF | TGTGCCAGCACGGACAGGTTGACTAACTATGGCTACACCTTC
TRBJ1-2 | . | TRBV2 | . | CASAPVAGGDYGYTF | TGTGCCAGCGCGCCCGTGGCCGGGGGGGACTATGGCTACACCTTC
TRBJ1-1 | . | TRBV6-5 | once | CASRPGSLMNTEAFF | TGTGCCAGCAGGCCGGGGTCTTTGATGAACACTGAAGCTTTCTTT
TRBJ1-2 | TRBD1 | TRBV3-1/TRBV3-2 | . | CASSLDRENRGYTF | TGTGCCAGCAGCCTGGACAGGGAAAATCGTGGCTACACCTTC
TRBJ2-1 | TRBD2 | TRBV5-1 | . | CASSLASGTYNEQFF | TGCGCCAGCAGCTTGGCTAGCGGGACCTACAATGAGCAGTTCTTC
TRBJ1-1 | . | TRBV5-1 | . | CASSQQTPEDTEAFF | TGCGCCAGCAGCCAACAGACTCCGGAGGACACTGAAGCTTTCTTT
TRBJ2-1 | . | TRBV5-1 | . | CASSKLEGNNEQFF | TGCGCCAGCAGCAAACTAGAGGGAAACAATGAGCAGTTCTTC
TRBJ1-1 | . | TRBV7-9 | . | CASSSGRTEQGTEAFF | TGTGCCAGCAGCTCCGGTCGGACAGAACAAGGTACTGAAGCTTTCTTT
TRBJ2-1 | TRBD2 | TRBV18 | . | CASSPVEGRDEQFF | TGTGCCAGCTCACCAGTCGAGGGGAGGGATGAGCAGTTCTTC
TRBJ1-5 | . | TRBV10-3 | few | CAISESAGPNQPQHF | TGTGCCATCAGTGAGTCCGCAGGGCCTAATCAGCCCCAGCATTTT
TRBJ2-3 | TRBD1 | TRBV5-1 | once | CASTNQGADTQYF | TGCGCCAGCACCAACCAGGGGGCAGATACGCAGTATTTT
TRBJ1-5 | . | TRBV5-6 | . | CASSENLGEGNQPQHF | TGTGCCAGCAGCGAAAATCTGGGGGAGGGCAATCAGCCCCAGCATTTT
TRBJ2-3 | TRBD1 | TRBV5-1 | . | CASSNQGQGINTQYF | TGCGCCAGCAGCAACCAAGGACAGGGTATTAATACGCAGTATTTT
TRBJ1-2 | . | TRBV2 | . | CASSASGGTDYGYTF | TGTGCCAGCAGTGCCAGCGGGGGGACTGACTATGGCTACACCTTC
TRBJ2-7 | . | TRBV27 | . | CASSESPYEQYF | TGTGCCAGTTCGGAGAGCCCATACGAGCAGTACTTC
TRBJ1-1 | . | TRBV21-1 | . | CASSKVRVLTEAFF | TGTGCCAGCAGCAAAGTTCGGGTGCTCACTGAAGCTTTCTTT
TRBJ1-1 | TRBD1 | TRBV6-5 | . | CASSNRDRVPKAFF | TGTGCCAGCAGTAACCGGGACAGGGTCCCCAAAGCTTTCTTT
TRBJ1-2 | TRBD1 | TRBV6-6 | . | CASSNRQGDYGYTF | TGTGCCAGCAGTAACCGACAGGGAGACTATGGCTACACCTTC
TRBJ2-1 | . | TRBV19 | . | CARSTPPSWGQNEQFF | TGTGCCAGAAGCACCCCTCCAAGTTGGGGACAAAACGAGCAGTTCTTC
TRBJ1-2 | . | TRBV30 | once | CAWSGRGPGYTF | TGTGCCTGGAGTGGCAGGGGCCCTGGCTACACCTTC
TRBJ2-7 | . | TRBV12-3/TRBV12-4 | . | CASAGPSSYEQYF | TGTGCCAGTGCAGGTCCATCCTCCTACGAGCAGTACTTC
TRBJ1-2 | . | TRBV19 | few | CASNQDRNYGYTF | TGTGCCAGCAATCAGGATCGGAACTATGGCTACACCTTC
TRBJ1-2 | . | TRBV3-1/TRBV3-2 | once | CASSSRRRGNYGYTF | TGTGCCAGCAGCTCCCGCAGGCGGGGGAACTATGGCTACACCTTC
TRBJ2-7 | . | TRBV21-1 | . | CASSTRDYEQYF | TGTGCCAGCAGCACCCGGGACTACGAGCAGTACTTC
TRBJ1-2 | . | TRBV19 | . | CASASRAGSGYTF | TGTGCCAGTGCCAGCAGGGCCGGGAGCGGCTACACCTTC
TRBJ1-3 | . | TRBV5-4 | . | CASSLGGGGTGGNTIYF | TGTGCCAGCAGCTTGGGCGGAGGAGGGACGGGTGGAAACACCATATATTTT
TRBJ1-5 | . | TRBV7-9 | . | CASSLQGEDQPQHF | TGTGCCAGCAGCTTACAGGGTGAGGATCAGCCCCAGCATTTT
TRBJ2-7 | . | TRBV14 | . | CASSQAGGNEQYF | TGTGCCAGCAGCCAAGCGGGGGGCAACGAGCAGTACTTC
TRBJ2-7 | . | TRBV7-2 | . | CASSLAPVYEQYF | TGTGCCAGCAGCTTAGCGCCGGTCTACGAGCAGTACTTC
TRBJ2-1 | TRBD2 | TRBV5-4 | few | CASSEGLATYNEQFF | TGTGCCAGCAGCGAGGGACTAGCGACCTACAATGAGCAGTTCTTC
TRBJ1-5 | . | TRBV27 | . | CASSRSGEPQHF | TGTGCCAGCAGCCGGTCCGGTGAGCCCCAGCATTTT
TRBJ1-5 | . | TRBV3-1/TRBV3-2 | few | CASSQDRGQPQHF | TGTGCCAGCAGCCAAGATCGGGGACAGCCCCAGCATTTT
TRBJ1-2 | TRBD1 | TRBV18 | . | CASSQGRDRGPENYGYTF | TGTGCCAGCTCACAGGGCAGGGACAGGGGTCCCGAGAACTATGGCTACACCTTC
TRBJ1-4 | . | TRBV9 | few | CASSVAVAATNEKLFF | TGTGCCAGCAGCGTAGCTGTGGCAGCAACTAATGAAAAACTGTTTTTT
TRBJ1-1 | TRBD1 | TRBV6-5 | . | CASTGTGMDTEAFF | TGTGCCAGCACCGGGACAGGGATGGACACTGAAGCTTTCTTT
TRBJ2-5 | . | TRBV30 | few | CAWSRGHRGPQETQYF | TGTGCCTGGAGTCGGGGACATCGAGGGCCCCAAGAGACCCAGTACTTC
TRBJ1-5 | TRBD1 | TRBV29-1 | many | CSALGETGTNQPQHF | TGCAGCGCCCTGGGGGAGACAGGGACGAATCAGCCCCAGCATTTT
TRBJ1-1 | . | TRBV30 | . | CAWSVDWGGTEAFF | TGTGCCTGGAGTGTAGATTGGGGCGGAACTGAAGCTTTCTTT
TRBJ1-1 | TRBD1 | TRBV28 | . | CASSSGQGANTEAFF | TGTGCCAGCAGTTCCGGACAGGGGGCAAACACTGAAGCTTTCTTT
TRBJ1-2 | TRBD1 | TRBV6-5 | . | CASSQAPGTGGYTF | TGTGCCAGCAGCCAAGCCCCCGGGACAGGGGGATACACCTTC
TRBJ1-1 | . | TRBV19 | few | CASRRQQNTEAFF | TGTGCCAGTAGAAGACAGCAGAACACTGAAGCTTTCTTT
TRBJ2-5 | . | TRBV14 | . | CASSQDGGKGETQYF | TGTGCCAGCAGCCAAGATGGAGGGAAGGGAGAGACCCAGTACTTC
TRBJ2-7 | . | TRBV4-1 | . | CASSQDLGRGLASYEQYF | TGCGCCAGCAGCCAAGATCTGGGTCGAGGGCTAGCGTCATACGAGCAGTACTTC
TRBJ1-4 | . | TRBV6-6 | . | CASTLRGAESEKLFF | TGTGCCAGCACCCTACGGGGGGCGGAAAGTGAAAAACTGTTTTTT
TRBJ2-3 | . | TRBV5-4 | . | CASSFKGADTQYF | TGTGCCAGCAGCTTTAAAGGGGCAGATACGCAGTATTTT
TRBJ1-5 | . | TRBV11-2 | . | CASSSQEGQPQHF | TGTGCCAGCAGCTCTCAAGAGGGACAGCCCCAGCATTTT
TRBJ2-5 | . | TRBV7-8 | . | CASSLATGQETQYF | TGTGCCAGCAGCTTAGCTACAGGGCAAGAGACCCAGTACTTC
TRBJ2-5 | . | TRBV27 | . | CASSPYRVYAETQYF | TGTGCCAGCAGTCCGTACAGGGTTTATGCAGAGACCCAGTACTTC
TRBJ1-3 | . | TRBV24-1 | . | CATSDPRSSGNTIYF | TGTGCCACCAGTGACCCTAGGAGCTCTGGAAACACCATATATTTT